The 22 T cell receptor beta chains below all came from one sample that was sequenced in a study of human T cells and chemical hapten exposure. TCRdb itself ran the RACE reads through MiXCR, one entry per CDR3 protein. The sample contains fewer than 500,000 distinct CDR3 sequences, about 4.8% of which appear only once. Time point: patch test 1, 2 weeks after DPC sensitization. Specified treatment: therapeutic diphenylcyclopropenone sensitization with weekly scalp DPC. This specimen consisted of whole blood, obtained in connection with sensitization to the hapten diphenylcyclopropenone (DPC). The receptors were sampled from a woman in her forties or fifties with alopecia areata. Some clones in this sample may be carry-over from other donors' samples.

This clonotype appeared many times. The chain uses TRBV6-2 or TRBV6-3 and TRBJ2-1; 10 bases line up with TRBD2. Germline CDR1 is MNHEY and CDR2 is SVGEGT. The V and J ends lost 2 bases and 7 bases, in that order; junction bases with no gene match: 2. CDR3 length equals 14 residues. The CDR3 DNA reads TGTGCCAGCAGTTACGGAGCGGGAGGGAATGAGCAGTTCTTC. This translates into CASSYGAGGNEQFF.

This clonotype was counted a few times. This chain joins TRBV20-1 and TRBJ2-3; TRBD2 aligns across 8 bases. The CDR3 covers 14 residues. Germline CDR1 and CDR2: DFQATT and SNEGSKA (reference sequence). V shed 3 bases and J 2 bases; nucleotides not matched to a gene: 4. The CDR3 here is CSARVAGYTDTQYF. The CDR3 DNA follows: TGCAGTGCTAGGGTAGCGGGGTACACAGATACGCAGTATTTT.

In this sample, this clonotype turned up many times. The chain is built from TRBV7-6 and TRBJ2-1; tentatively, D is TRBD2 (5 bases). The germline V gene has CDR1 SGHVS and CDR2 FNYEAQ. The CDR3 covers 13 residues. Trimming pared 7 bases from V and 3 bases from J, leaving 10 bases between. CDR3 DNA: TGTGCCAGCACTAGGGAGCGCTACAATGAGCAGTTCTTC. It codes for CASTRERYNEQFF.

This clonotype was detected many times. In nucleotides, the CDR3 is TGTGCCAGCAGCGAACCCGGGATCCCAACCTACGAGCAGTACTTC. This translates into CASSEPGIPTYEQYF. V is TRBV12-3 or TRBV12-4 and J is TRBJ2-7; a weak D match, TRBD2 (5 bases). V was shortened by 6 bases and J by 2 bases, with 17 bases between the two germline ends. The CDR3 spans 15 residues.

The sample holds many counts of this clonotype. This chain links TRBV5-1 with TRBJ2-5, with a possible D match to TRBD2 (5 bases). From germline, CDR1 is SGHRS and CDR2 YFSETQ. Between the trimmed V and J ends, which lost 0 bases and 5 bases, there was a span of 14 bases. CDR3 length: 15 residues. In DNA, the CDR3 is TGCGCCAGCAGCTTGGGCCTAGCTGGGTCGGAGACCCAGTACTTC. The encoded protein is CASSLGLAGSETQYF.

This clonotype showed up just a few times. This chain uses TRBV6-1 with TRBJ2-5; TRBD2 matches 13 bases. The CDR3 totals 15 residues. V lost 6 bases to trimming and J lost 2 bases; unmatched junction nucleotides: 3. Looked up from germline, CDR1 is MNHNS and CDR2 is SASEGT. The CDR3 nucleotides are TGTGCCAGCAGCCGACTAGCGGGGGGACAAGAGACCCAGTACTTC. It translates to CASSRLAGGQETQYF.

This clonotype was picked up many times. The rearrangement joins TRBV5-1 to TRBJ2-7; a possible D gene is TRBD1 (6 bases). V was pared by 5 bases and J by 3 bases, with 15 bases between. The CDR3 covers 14 residues. Germline V CDR1 and CDR2: SGHRS, YFSETQ. The CDR3 region is CASSLTGDNYEQYF. The CDR3 DNA reads as TGCGCCAGCAGTTTGACCGGGGACAACTACGAGCAGTACTTC.

For this clonotype: An end of the junction does not agree with germline; a read error may underlie this. The rearrangement uses TRBV28 and TRBJ2-4; tentatively, D is TRBD2 (6 bases). From germline, CDR1 is MDHEN and CDR2 SYDVKM. The CDR3 has 13 residues. The CDR3 sequence is CASSPIGSGPSDF. The CDR3 DNA sequence: TGTGCCAGCAGTCCCATCGGTAGCGGCCCCTCGGACTTC.

This clonotype came up a few times. V gene TRBV6-2 or TRBV6-3 combines with J gene TRBJ1-1, with D possibly matching TRBD1 (6 bases). This CDR3 has 13 amino acids. The germline gives CDR1 MNHEY, CDR2 SVGEGT. V shed 9 bases and J shed 7 bases, with 18 bases lying between them. The chain's CDR3 is CASCRGGGGEAFF. The CDR3 coding sequence is TGTGCCAGTTGCAGGGGCGGCGGCGGTGAAGCTTTCTTT.

The genes are TRBV7-2 and TRBJ2-1, with 14 nucleotides matching TRBD2. The ends lost 4 bases at V and 10 bases at J; junction bases unmatched: 9. CDR1 and CDR2 (germline): SGHTA, FQGNSA. The CDR3 has 16 residues. CDR3 in amino acids: CASSSLGLAGGEEQFF. For the CDR3, the DNA is TGTGCCAGCAGCTCCCTAGGACTAGCGGGGGGTGAGGAGCAGTTCTTC. Full variable domain (rest looked up from reference TRBV7-2 and TRBJ2-1): GAGVSQSPSNKVTEKGKDVELRCDPISGHTALYWYRQSLGQGLEFLIYFQGNSAPDKSGLPSDRFSAERTGGSVSTLTIQRTQQEDSAVYLCASSSLGLAGGEEQFFGPGTRLTVL.

This clonotype was observed many times. The DNA of the CDR3 is TGTGCCAGCAGTCCTCCATTGATTATGGTGACGCAGTATTTT. Protein: CASSPPLIMVTQYF. The chain links TRBV25-1 to TRBJ2-3; no clear D. V lost 5 bases and J 9 bases, leaving 18 bases between the germline ends. The CDR3 runs 14 residues. The germline gives CDR1 MGHDK, CDR2 SYGVNS.

This clonotype showed up just a few times. CDR3 sequence (DNA): TGTGCCAGCACCCCGCCCGAGGGTCTCCGCACAGATACGCAGTATTTT. As protein: CASTPPEGLRTDTQYF. The chain combines TRBV9 with TRBJ2-3; possible D gene TRBD2, 5 bases. The CDR3 consists of 16 residues. Germline values: CDR1 SGDLS, CDR2 YYNGEE. V was cut by 6 bases and J by 1 base, with 18 bases left in between.

The table lists this clonotype with many counts. The chain uses TRBV10-3 and TRBJ2-1, with D tentatively TRBD2 (6 bases). Germline CDR1 is ENHRY and CDR2 is SYGVKD. The CDR3 runs 12 residues. Trimming took off 10 bases at V and 4 bases at J, with 11 bases between the two ends. The CDR3 loop reads CASGEPYNEQFF. CDR3 nucleotides: TGTGCCAGCGGGGAACCTTACAATGAGCAGTTCTTC.

This clonotype was observed many times. The V gene is TRBV6-6, the J gene TRBJ1-4; no firm D call. V was trimmed by 6 bases and J by 8 bases, leaving 10 bases between them. This CDR3 comprises 12 residues. The germline gives CDR1 MNHNY, CDR2 SVGAGI (reference sequence). The CDR3 is CASRLKEEKLFF. The CDR3 DNA is TGTGCCAGCAGGCTCAAGGAGGAAAAACTGTTTTTT.

This clonotype has more than one count but fewer than ten. The chain recombines TRBV28 with TRBJ2-1, with a tentative D call TRBD2 (5 bases). The ends were cut back, 4 bases at V and 9 bases at J, with 10 bases in the middle. CDR1 is MDHEN, CDR2 SYDVKM, per germline. This CDR3 is 12 amino acids long. The CDR3 reads CASSSLGGEQFF. The CDR3 bases are TGTGCCAGCAGTTCACTAGGTGGTGAGCAGTTCTTC.

At least ten counts were recorded for this clonotype. A junction boundary mismatches the germline segment, possibly from a read error. This chain's CDR3 is CSVVDRGQAKDF. CDR3 coding DNA: TGCAGCGTTGTTGACCGTGGGCAGGCGAAAGACTTC. V gene TRBV29-1 combines with J gene TRBJ2-7; unclear D gene. The CDR3 covers 12 residues. Looked up from germline, CDR1 is SQVTM and CDR2 is ANQGSEA.

This clonotype turned up a few times. J is TRBJ1-2 and V is TRBV3-1; D gene ambiguous. Germline values: CDR1 LGHDT, CDR2 YNNKEL (reference sequence). V lost 4 bases to trimming and J lost 4 bases, with 10 bases between them. CDR3 length: 13 residues. The CDR3 nucleotides are TGTGCCAGCAGCCCTACGGTAATCTATGGCTACACCTTC. This sequence encodes CASSPTVIYGYTF.

The chain recombines TRBV5-1 with TRBJ2-5; 11 positions agree with TRBD2. Germline CDR1 and CDR2: SGHRS and YFSETQ. The CDR3 covers 16 residues. V was pared by 2 bases and J by 3 bases, with 6 bases of the junction left unmatched. This chain's CDR3 is CASSFTGLADKETQYF. CDR3 sequence (DNA): TGCGCCAGCAGCTTTACGGGACTAGCGGACAAAGAGACCCAGTACTTC.

This clonotype was seen ten or more times. The J gene is TRBJ1-1, the V gene TRBV27; maybe TRBD1 (6 bases). Trimming removed 6 bases from V and 0 bases from J, with 14 bases in between. The CDR3 runs to 15 residues. CDR1 MNHEY and CDR2 SMNVEV come from the germline V gene (reference sequence). CDR3 bases: TGTGCCAGCAGCCGAGCACAGGGCCTGAACACTGAAGCTTTCTTT. Protein sequence: CASSRAQGLNTEAFF.

CDR3 protein: CSVGQGAMNYEQYF. Written as DNA, the CDR3 is TGCAGCGTCGGACAGGGGGCGATGAACTACGAGCAGTACTTC. The genes are TRBV29-1 and TRBJ2-7; 11 bases are a match to TRBD1. CDR1 and CDR2 (germline): SQVTM, ANQGSEA. This CDR3 has 14 amino acids. Losses at the gene ends were 6 bases for V and 3 bases for J; bases not matched to a gene: 7.

This clonotype was seen a few times. The chain employs TRBV9 and TRBJ1-4, with a possible D match to TRBD1 (6 bases). V lost 7 bases to trimming and J lost 7 bases, with 14 bases between them. The V gene's germline CDR1 is SGDLS and CDR2 YYNGEE. The CDR3 is made up of 13 amino acids. The CDR3 bases are TGTGCCAGCGGAGGCAGGGGAAGTGAAAAACTGTTTTTT. Residues: CASGGRGSEKLFF.

At least ten counts were recorded for this clonotype. V is TRBV28 and J is TRBJ2-3; 8 nucleotides agree with TRBD1. Looked up from germline, CDR1 is MDHEN and CDR2 is SYDVKM. This CDR3 has 14 amino acids. Germline trimming cut 9 bases from V and 6 bases from J; bases unmatched to any gene: 11. CDR3 sequence reads: CASNPAQGADTQYF. CDR3 in DNA: TGTGCCAGTAATCCAGCGCAGGGGGCGGATACGCAGTATTTT.